The source of this T cell receptor beta chain is a study of siplizumab effects on memory and regulatory T cells. Method: immunoSEQ multiplex PCR; TCRdb's copy keeps in-frame clones and lacks some. The table has about 100,000 clones, 92% seen once. This CDR3 is 15 amino acids long. With 4 bases clipped from V and 4 bases from J, the junction kept 9 bases outside the gene matches. Germline V lookup: CDR1 MGHRA, CDR2 YSYEKL. Turning to this clone: Its antigen is as yet unknown.

The study's findings and limits: It seemed that naive T cells were more diverse than memory cells and were major contributors to the alloresponse.

The clonotype originates from a human donor in good health. The sequenced sample was non-Treg CD4+ T cells sorted from blood. J is TRBJ1-1 and V is TRBV4-1, with TRBD1 matching over 7 bases. As DNA, the CDR3 is TGCGCCAGCAGCCTGGAAGGACAGGCTTTCACTGAAGCTTTCTTT. Encoded protein: CASSLEGQAFTEAFF.